The 14 T cell receptor beta chains reported below all come from one sample, sequenced in a study of cytomegalovirus exposure and HLA in healthy donors. Use of 60 Vbeta and 13 Jbeta primers characterized the PCR. Libraries were prepared by immunoSEQ multiplex PCR; TCRdb keeps only in-frame clonotypes and omits some of them. Here the sample table reports tens of thousands of clones. Sequencing was carried out using PBMCs. These TCRs come from a male donor in good health and CMV-seronegative.

The chain links TRBV7-2 to TRBJ2-2; D possibly corresponds to TRBD2 (7 bases). The CDR3 is made up of 14 amino acids. CDR1 and CDR2 (germline): SGHTA, FQGNSA. V was shortened by 3 bases and J by 6 bases, with 11 bases between the two germline ends. The CDR3: CASSFQGRAGELFF. As DNA, the CDR3 is TGTGCCAGCAGCTTTCAGGGGAGGGCCGGGGAGCTGTTTTTT.

This rearrangement joins TRBV7-9 to TRBJ2-7; 10 bases match TRBD1. The germline gives CDR1 SEHNR, CDR2 FQNEAQ (reference sequence). The CDR3 runs to 18 residues. V trimming: 5 bases; J trimming: 3 bases; junction bases outside the gene matches: 16. In DNA, the CDR3 is TGTGCCAGCAGCCCCACCTGGGACAGGGGCAGAATGGACTACGAGCAGTACTTC. Its protein product is CASSPTWDRGRMDYEQYF.

This chain connects TRBV6-5 to TRBJ2-5; D possibly corresponds to TRBD1 (6 bases). CDR3 length equals 15 residues. Per germline, CDR1 MNHEY and CDR2 SVGAGI. V was cut by 6 bases and J by 2 bases, with 16 bases left in between. This CDR3 reads CASSRPGTPQETQYF. CDR3 coding DNA: TGTGCCAGCAGCAGACCCGGGACACCTCAAGAGACCCAGTACTTC.

The V call is TRBV30, the J call TRBJ1-2, with D maybe TRBD1 (5 bases). The V gene's germline CDR1 is GTSNPN and CDR2 SVGIG (reference sequence). The CDR3 extends over 13 amino acids. V lost 5 bases and J lost 1, with 11 bases in between. CDR3 protein: CAWGTGGNYGYTF. The CDR3 DNA follows: TGTGCCTGGGGAACAGGCGGTAACTATGGCTACACCTTC.

This chain links TRBV4-1 with TRBJ2-1; TRBD2 matches at 8 bases. This CDR3 spans 16 amino acids. Germline lookup yields CDR1 MGHRA and CDR2 YSYEKL. The V segment lost 0 bases and the J segment 4 bases; nucleotides outside the gene matches: 5. The CDR3 loop reads CASSQEGRGEYNEQFF. CDR3 DNA sequence: TGCGCCAGCAGCCAAGAGGGGCGGGGGGAATACAATGAGCAGTTCTTC.

The chain carries TRBV18 and TRBJ1-1, with no clear D. The length of the CDR3 is 13 residues. Deletions cut 8 bases from V and 1 base from J, with 11 bases between. Germline assignment: CDR1 KGHSH and CDR2 LQKENI. CDR3 loop: CASHQEPNTEAFF. The CDR3 nucleotides are TGTGCCAGCCACCAGGAACCGAACACTGAAGCTTTCTTT.

The V call is TRBV7-2, the J call TRBJ2-7; TRBD1 agrees at 9 bases. The V gene's germline CDR1 is SGHTA and CDR2 FQGNSA. This CDR3 spans 13 amino acids. Unmatched junction bases numbered 5, after V lost 4 bases and J lost 7 bases. The CDR3, as DNA: TGTGCCAGCAGCTGGGACAGGGCCCAAGAGCAGTACTTC. It specifies CASSWDRAQEQYF.

J is TRBJ2-7 and V is TRBV11-2, with 10 bases fitting TRBD2. After removal of 5 bases from V and 7 bases from J, the junction contained 11 bases not matched to a gene. Germline V lookup: CDR1 SGHAT, CDR2 FQNNGV. The CDR3 consists of 15 residues. The CDR3 reads CASSSEPGLAREQYF. The CDR3 DNA sequence: TGTGCCAGCAGCAGTGAGCCGGGACTAGCGCGGGAGCAGTACTTC.

The V call is TRBV30, the J call TRBJ1-1; D unresolved. The CDR3 extends over 14 amino acids. With 4 bases removed from V and 0 bases from J, the gap between germline ends came to 12 bases. CDR1 is GTSNPN, CDR2 SVGIG, per germline (reference sequence). The DNA for the CDR3 is TGTGCCTGGACACGAGGGAACATGAACACTGAAGCTTTCTTT. It specifies CAWTRGNMNTEAFF. Filled out from reference TRBV30 and TRBJ1-1, the complete variable domain reads SQTIHQWPATLVQPVGSPLSLECTVEGTSNPNLYWYRQAAGRGLQLLFYSVGIGQISSEVPQNLSASRPQDRQFILSSKKLLLSDSGFYLCAWTRGNMNTEAFFGQGTRLTVV.

The gene calls are TRBV9 and TRBJ2-1; 7 nucleotides agree with TRBD2. The junction had 10 bases not matched to a gene; V was cut back by 4 bases and J by 6 bases. From germline, CDR1 is SGDLS and CDR2 YYNGEE. This CDR3 has 15 amino acids. The CDR3 nucleotides are TGTGCCAGCAGCCCCCGGGACTATCAACGCAATGAGCAGTTCTTC. Translating gives CASSPRDYQRNEQFF.

This rearrangement joins TRBV5-1 to TRBJ1-5; no reliable D call. Trimming stripped 1 base from V and 5 bases from J, with 16 bases between. The CDR3 totals 16 residues. Germline V gene sequence: CDR1 SGHRS, CDR2 YFSETQ. This CDR3 is CASSLMQVERHQPQHF. For the CDR3, the DNA is TGCGCCAGCAGCTTGATGCAGGTAGAAAGACATCAGCCCCAGCATTTT.

This chain joins TRBV4-2 and TRBJ2-3; tentatively, D is TRBD2 (6 bases). This CDR3 region has 13 residues. V shed 0 bases and J shed 5 bases, with 6 bases lying between them. Germline V gives CDR1 LGHNA, CDR2 YNFKEQ. The CDR3 region is CASSQEGGDTQYF. DNA of the CDR3: TGTGCCAGCAGCCAAGAGGGAGGAGATACGCAGTATTTT.

V gene TRBV4-1 combines with J gene TRBJ2-7; 9 bases agree with TRBD1. CDR3 length equals 16 residues. V lost 0 bases and J lost 4; bases outside the gene matches: 7. Germline V gene sequence: CDR1 MGHRA, CDR2 YSYEKL. CDR3: CASSQDRTGARYEQYF. CDR3 DNA sequence: TGCGCCAGCAGCCAAGATAGGACAGGGGCCAGGTACGAGCAGTACTTC.

The gene calls are TRBV15 and TRBJ1-2, with a weak D call TRBD1 (5 bases). The CDR3 contains 12 residues. Trimming stripped 5 bases from V and 8 bases from J, with 12 bases between. Per the germline V gene, CDR1 is LNHNV and CDR2 is YYDKDF (reference sequence). The CDR3 loop reads CATSPQGGGYTF. Written as DNA, the CDR3 is TGTGCCACCAGCCCCCAGGGAGGAGGCTACACCTTC.